The 13 T cell receptor beta chains reported below all come from one sample, sequenced in a study of T cell responses to AZD1222 COVID-19 vaccine. Profiling relied on immunoSEQ multiplex PCR, and the TCRdb table lists in-frame clones only, not all of them. This sample has about 100,000 clones, with about 83% found just once. The sample here was peripheral blood, taken on day 0 of AZD1222 vaccination. All receptors derive from an adult in good health.

The chain has TRBV28 and TRBJ1-2; 10 bases are shared with TRBD1. Trimming at V came to 3 bases and at J to 4 bases, leaving 5 bases not matched to a gene. The V gene's germline CDR1 is MDHEN and CDR2 SYDVKM. The CDR3 sequence is 15 residues long. The CDR3 is CASSFRDRGGYGYTF. CDR3 DNA: TGTGCCAGCAGTTTCCGGGACAGGGGTGGCTATGGCTACACCTTC.

The V gene is TRBV4-3, the J gene TRBJ2-7; 8 nucleotides agree with TRBD2. The CDR3 has 15 amino acids. J lost 7 bases, V lost 3 bases, and 11 bases had no gene match. Germline V lookup: CDR1 LGHNA, CDR2 YSLEER. The CDR3 protein is CASSQLTSGPGEQYF. In DNA form, the CDR3 reads TGCGCCAGCAGCCAGCTTACTAGCGGCCCGGGGGAGCAGTACTTC.

The chain combines TRBV2 with TRBJ1-2; D is unclear. The CDR3 length is 11 residues. Per germline, CDR1 SNHLY and CDR2 FYNNEI. With 6 bases removed from V and 9 bases from J, the gap between germline ends came to 11 bases. Written as DNA, the CDR3 is TGTGCCAGCAGGGCGGAGTATAGCTACACCTTC. Amino acids: CASRAEYSYTF.

This sequence joins TRBV9 and TRBJ2-3, with 7 bases that match TRBD2. This CDR3 region has 15 residues. Looked up from germline, CDR1 is SGDLS and CDR2 is YYNGEE. J gave up 2 bases and V 5 bases, and 8 bases lay outside the gene matches. CDR3 in amino acids: CASSTPGGSTDTQYF. The CDR3 DNA follows: TGTGCCAGCAGTACCCCGGGGGGTTCCACAGATACGCAGTATTTT.

This chain connects TRBV15 to TRBJ2-4, with D possibly TRBD2 on 6 matching bases. CDR1 LNHNV and CDR2 YYDKDF come from the germline V gene (reference sequence). CDR3 length: 15 residues. With 6 bases removed from V and 6 bases from J, the gap between germline ends came to 18 bases. As DNA, the CDR3 is TGTGCCACCAGGGCGGAGGGTAGGGGCTCAAACATTCAGTACTTC. Its translation is CATRAEGRGSNIQYF.

The V gene is TRBV25-1, the J gene TRBJ2-1; weak D call: TRBD2 (6 bases). Germline V CDR1 and CDR2: MGHDK, SYGVNS. The CDR3 spans 13 residues. With 3 bases removed from V and 9 bases from J, the gap between germline ends came to 12 bases. In DNA form, the CDR3 reads TGTGCCAGCAGTGATATTGGAGCGGGTGAGCAGTTCTTC. As protein: CASSDIGAGEQFF.

The gene calls are TRBV10-2 and TRBJ2-3; 9 nucleotides match TRBD1. Germline V gene data show CDR1 as WSHSY and CDR2 as SAAADI. The CDR3 length is 18 residues. Unmatched junction bases numbered 11, after V lost 3 bases and J lost 1 base. The CDR3 DNA reads as TGCGCCAGCAGTGACCCGCGGAGGACAGGGGACGGCACAGATACGCAGTATTTT. This gives the protein CASSDPRRTGDGTDTQYF.

The V and J genes are TRBV18 and TRBJ2-1; D is tentatively TRBD1 or TRBD2 (5 bases each). This CDR3 region has 13 residues. With 6 bases removed from V and 7 bases from J, the gap between germline ends came to 13 bases. Per germline, CDR1 KGHSH and CDR2 LQKENI. The CDR3 DNA reads as TGTGCCAGCTCGTCCGGGACGGGGAATGAGCAGTTCTTC. Its protein is CASSSGTGNEQFF.

The rearrangement links TRBV7-2 to TRBJ2-1; 7 nucleotides agree with TRBD2. J lost 4 bases, V lost 5 bases, and 8 bases had no gene match. CDR1 SGHTA and CDR2 FQGNSA come from the germline V gene. This CDR3 is built from 15 residues. The CDR3 nucleotides are TGTGCCAGCAGCCGCCCCGGGACTAAATACAATGAGCAGTTCTTC. This codes for CASSRPGTKYNEQFF. Based on the CDR3 plus reference TRBV7-2 and TRBJ2-1, the full variable domain is GAGVSQSPSNKVTEKGKDVELRCDPISGHTALYWYRQSLGQGLEFLIYFQGNSAPDKSGLPSDRFSAERTGGSVSTLTIQRTQQEDSAVYLCASSRPGTKYNEQFFGPGTRLTVL.

The chain recombines TRBV18 with TRBJ2-5; D is unclear. CDR1 is KGHSH, CDR2 LQKENI, per germline. Trimming cost V 1 base and J 1 base, with 7 bases left between them. The CDR3 is made up of 14 amino acids. The CDR3 is CASSPQQIQETQYF. DNA of the CDR3: TGTGCCAGCTCACCACAACAGATCCAAGAGACCCAGTACTTC. The variable domain in full, completed from reference TRBV18 and TRBJ2-5, reads NAGVMQNPRHLVRRRGQEARLRCSPMKGHSHVYWYRQLPEEGLKFMVYLQKENIIDESGMPKERFSAEFPKEGPSILRIQQVVRGDSAAYFCASSPQQIQETQYFGPGTRLLVL.

The chain carries TRBV28 and TRBJ2-7; TRBD1 aligns across 10 bases. Trimming removed 11 bases from V and 5 bases from J; junction bases left unmatched: 12. CDR3 length: 14 amino acids. Germline V lookup: CDR1 MDHEN, CDR2 SYDVKM. The DNA of the CDR3 is TGTGCCTCCCGCGCGGGGACAGGGGCCGACGAGCAGTACTTC. Its protein product is CASRAGTGADEQYF.

In regard to this clone: Other DNA variants within this sample encode the same CDR3. V usage is TRBV29-1 and J usage is TRBJ2-7; TRBD2 is a possible D gene (6 bases). The V end lost 0 bases, the J end lost 3 bases, and 6 bases lay between the germline ends. CDR3 size: 12 residues. CDR1 and CDR2 (germline): SQVTM, ANQGSEA. CDR3 nucleotide sequence: TGCAGCGTTGAAGAGCGGGACTACGAGCAGTACTTC. Residues: CSVEERDYEQYF.

V usage is TRBV29-1 and J usage is TRBJ1-2; maybe TRBD1 (5 bases). Trimming left V 5 bases short and J 6 bases short, with 16 bases between. Per germline, CDR1 SQVTM and CDR2 ANQGSEA. This CDR3 spans 13 amino acids. CDR3 in DNA: TGCAGCGTTAACGTGTACGAGGGGCATGGCTACACCTTC. Its translation is CSVNVYEGHGYTF.